This T cell receptor beta chain was obtained from a study of regulatory T cells in long-lasting Graves disease. Time point of the sample: persistent/refractory GD, antithyroid drugs over 5 years with positive TRAb. PBMC-extracted RNA yielded the TCR library. This clonotype was observed at least ten times. Its antigen is currently unknown. One end of the junction does not line up with germline, which may come from a read error. The authors built TCR beta libraries using iRepertoire HTBI primers and Arm-PCR of CDR3 regions. TCRdb itself ran the multiplex PCR reads through MiXCR, one entry per CDR3 protein. Of about 470,000 distinct CDR3 sequences detected, under 25% appear once; the ten largest clones hold 6.5% to 10%. Study-wide results and caveats: The study found persistent patients shared more public clonotypes (approximately 2,700) than new patients (about 880).

This CDR3 spans 12 amino acids. Germline V gene data show CDR1 as MDHEN and CDR2 as SYDVKM. J is TRBJ2-7 and V is TRBV28; D is ambiguous. The TCR comes from a female donor with Graves disease. The material was peripheral blood mononuclear cells (PBMCs), obtained when the disease was refractory, from a patient treated with antithyroid drugs. The DNA of the CDR3 is TGTACCAGCAGCCGGAGTACCTACGAGCAGTACTTC. Its translation is CTSSRSTYEQYF.